This T cell receptor beta chain was documented in a study of T cell responses to AZD1222 COVID-19 vaccine. The CDR3 has 16 residues. From germline, CDR1 is SGHTA and CDR2 FQGNSA. The J segment lost 2 bases and the V segment lost 4 bases, leaving 7 bases of the junction unmatched. Comments on this clone: Its antigen is not known.

TCRdb keeps only in-frame clones here, not all; method: immunoSEQ multiplex PCR. The table records about 78,000 clones, 90% of them present only once. Findings of the study overall: Of spike-specific TCRs, nearly half reportedly target regions left unmutated in variants. White British ancestry dominated among donors, who included more females, and clonal diversity was possibly underestimated.

The chain is built from TRBV7-2 and TRBJ2-3, with 9 bases identical to TRBD1. The sample consisted of peripheral blood, taken 28 days after the second AZD1222 dose. The TCR sequence derives from an adult who received the AZD1222 COVID-19 vaccine. The CDR3 loop reads CASSSGTGPPTDTQYF. The CDR3 coding sequence is TGTGCCAGCAGCTCCGGGACAGGGCCACCCACAGATACGCAGTATTTT.